Following are 10 T cell receptor beta chains from one sample sequenced in a study of regulatory T cells in long-lasting Graves disease. Libraries of TCR beta came from iRepertoire HTBI primers plus Arm-PCR of CDR3 regions. TCRdb re-derived calls from the multiplex PCR reads in MiXCR, one entry per CDR3 protein. The sample has 450,000 to 600,000 distinct CDR3 sequences; around an eighth are singletons. Time point reported: newly diagnosed GD, antithyroid drugs for less than 3 months. Construction of the TCR library relied on RNA isolated from PBMCs. These same data were also listed under a study on T cells in Graves' hyperthyroidism and ophthalmopathy.

Sequenced here: peripheral blood mononuclear cells (PBMCs), sampled at new diagnosis, from a patient treated with antithyroid drugs. The receptors originated from a man aged 25-45 years with Graves disease.

The chain employs TRBV5-4 and TRBJ2-5; possibly TRBD1 for D (5 bases). The ends were cut back, 4 bases at V and 2 bases at J, with 12 bases in the middle. This CDR3 comprises 14 residues. Germline CDR1 is SGHNT and CDR2 is YYREEE (reference sequence). CDR3 amino acids: CASSTRQNQETQYF. The CDR3 coding sequence is TGTGCCAGCAGCACCCGACAGAATCAAGAGACCCAGTACTTC.

In the case of this clonotype: A far larger clone is off by one base, so a read error is likely. V gene TRBV7-9 combines with J gene TRBJ2-1; TRBD2 agrees at 8 bases. The germline gives CDR1 SEHNR, CDR2 FQNEAQ (reference sequence). This CDR3 contains 17 residues. Trimming removed 5 bases from V and 9 bases from J; junction bases left unmatched: 18. The CDR3 is CASSAAGGLGNQSEQFF. The CDR3 region has the DNA TGTGCCAGCAGCGCAGCTGGGGGACTAGGGAATCAGAGTGAGCAGTTCTTC.

This clonotype was counted many times. The chain joins TRBV29-1 to TRBJ2-5; maybe TRBD2 (5 bases). The CDR3 is made up of 14 amino acids. The germline V gene has CDR1 SQVTM and CDR2 ANQGSEA. V was cut by 3 bases and J by 5 bases, with 16 bases left in between. The CDR3 here is CSVEGLEDRETQYF. CDR3 bases: TGCAGCGTTGAGGGCTTGGAGGATAGGGAGACCCAGTACTTC.

The V gene is TRBV9, the J gene TRBJ2-7, with D perhaps TRBD1 (6 bases). Germline V gene lookup returns CDR1 SGDLS and CDR2 YYNGEE. The CDR3 has 15 amino acids. V lost 3 bases, J lost 6 bases, and 19 bases lay in between. CDR3 DNA sequence: TGTGCCAGCAGCGAATCCCGGTTGGACAGCCGCGAGCAGTACTTC. It translates to CASSESRLDSREQYF.

This clonotype was found many times. This chain uses TRBV7-3 with TRBJ1-5; D perhaps matches TRBD1 (5 bases). Trimming cost V 5 bases and J 3 bases, with 20 bases left between them. Germline CDR1 SGHTA, CDR2 FQGTGA. The CDR3 has 17 amino acids. The CDR3 protein is CASSLGGGGVYNQPQHF. The CDR3 DNA follows: TGTGCCAGCAGCCTGGGTGGGGGGGGAGTTTACAATCAGCCCCAGCATTTT.

This clonotype showed up many times. The chain links TRBV27 to TRBJ1-2; no definite D call. Trimming removed 0 bases from V and 4 bases from J, with 9 bases in between. The CDR3 sequence is 14 residues long. Germline V gene lookup returns CDR1 MNHEY and CDR2 SMNVEV (reference sequence). In DNA form, the CDR3 reads TGTGCCAGCAGTTTATCCGGGATGGGCTATGGCTACACCTTC. Its protein is CASSLSGMGYGYTF.

The rearrangement uses TRBV12-3 or TRBV12-4 and TRBJ1-6, with a tentative D call TRBD1 (5 bases). Trimming stripped 6 bases from V and 3 bases from J, with 12 bases between. There are 15 residues in the CDR3. The CDR3 sequence: CASRGDRFYNSPLHF. The DNA of the CDR3 is TGTGCCAGCAGGGGCGACAGATTCTATAATTCACCCCTCCACTTT.

At least ten counts were recorded for this clonotype. CDR3 sequence: CASSNFSYNEQFF. The CDR3 nucleotides are TGTGCCAGCAGTAACTTCTCCTACAATGAGCAGTTCTTC. This chain links TRBV27 with TRBJ2-1; D gene unclear. From germline, CDR1 is MNHEY and CDR2 SMNVEV (reference sequence). The CDR3 contains 13 residues. Trimming shortened V by 5 bases and J by 0 bases, and 5 bases separated the two germline ends.

This clonotype was seen many times. The genes are TRBV27 and TRBJ1-2; 9 bases map to TRBD1. CDR1 MNHEY and CDR2 SMNVEV come from the germline V gene (reference sequence). This CDR3 spans 14 amino acids. Trimming cost V 9 bases and J 2 bases; bases outside gene matches: 7. CDR3 sequence (DNA): TGTGCCAGTAACAAACAGGGGGCGAACTATGGCTACACCTTC. It codes for CASNKQGANYGYTF.

This chain links TRBV7-9 with TRBJ2-1; D is tentatively TRBD1 or TRBD2 (5 bases each). This CDR3 has 16 residues. CDR1 is SEHNR and CDR2 is FQNEAQ in the germline V gene (reference sequence). Trimming removed 5 bases from V and 2 bases from J, with 16 bases in between. In DNA form, the CDR3 reads TGTGCCAGCAGCCCTTACCGGGACCCCGCCTACAATGAGCAGTTCTTC. Translating gives CASSPYRDPAYNEQFF.